A single sample is the source of the 25 T cell receptor beta chains below, sequenced in a study of blood T cell repertoires in COVID-19. Sequencing was performed with immunoSEQ multiplex PCR; in TCRdb, only in-frame clones are kept and a portion is missing. The table shows 200,000 to 300,000 clones, with approximately 85% occurring only once. Sequencing was done on a sample of PBMCs or T cells enriched from blood (not recorded which). Receptors originate from a woman aged 45-65 years with acute COVID-19.

As DNA, the CDR3 is TGTGCCAGCTCACCACCGGGACTAGCGGGGGTGAACAATGAGCAGTTCTTC. This translates into CASSPPGLAGVNNEQFF. The chain combines TRBV18 with TRBJ2-1; 14 bases map to TRBD2. CDR1 and CDR2 (germline): KGHSH, LQKENI. V was clipped by 0 bases and J by 5 bases; unmatched bases: 3. CDR3 length: 17 residues. The variable domain in full, completed from reference TRBV18 and TRBJ2-1, reads NAGVMQNPRHLVRRRGQEARLRCSPMKGHSHVYWYRQLPEEGLKFMVYLQKENIIDESGMPKERFSAEFPKEGPSILRIQQVVRGDSAAYFCASSPPGLAGVNNEQFFGPGTRLTVL.

V is TRBV6-5 and J is TRBJ1-1, with 7 bases aligning to TRBD1. The J segment lost 5 bases and the V segment lost 8 bases, leaving 8 bases of the junction unmatched. This CDR3 region has 13 residues. Looked up from germline, CDR1 is MNHEY and CDR2 is SVGAGI. The CDR3 loop is CASSTGFITEAFF. The CDR3 bases are TGTGCCAGCTCGACAGGGTTCATTACTGAAGCTTTCTTT.

The V and J genes are TRBV19 and TRBJ1-4; 10 nucleotides align to TRBD1. The CDR3 runs 17 residues. Germline CDR1 is LNHDA and CDR2 is SQIVND (reference sequence). Trimming took 4 bases from V and 7 from J; bases not matched to a gene: 12. The CDR3 loop reads CASSRTYDRGQVEKLFF. The CDR3 DNA reads TGTGCCAGTAGTAGAACTTATGACAGGGGGCAAGTTGAAAAACTGTTTTTT.

The chain joins TRBV7-8 to TRBJ2-3; 7 bases are a match to TRBD2. The J segment lost 1 base and the V segment lost 1 base, leaving 5 bases of the junction unmatched. The CDR3 loop spans 16 amino acids. CDR1 and CDR2 (germline): SGHVS, FQNEAQ. The CDR3: CASSLDQRGRTDTQYF. DNA of the CDR3: TGTGCCAGCAGCTTAGACCAGCGGGGTCGCACAGATACGCAGTATTTT.

The chain couples TRBV27 to TRBJ1-4, with D perhaps TRBD1 (5 bases). This CDR3 contains 14 residues. Deletions cut 3 bases from V and 6 bases from J, with 11 bases between. Germline assignment: CDR1 MNHEY and CDR2 SMNVEV (reference sequence). CDR3 protein: CASSFRQMDEKLFF. For the CDR3, the DNA is TGTGCCAGCAGTTTTCGACAGATGGATGAAAAACTGTTTTTT. Together with reference TRBV27 and TRBJ1-4, the CDR3 gives the full variable domain: EAQVTQNPRYLITVTGKKLTVTCSQNMNHEYMSWYRQDPGLGLRQIYYSMNVEVTDKGDVPEGYKVSRKEKRNFPLILESPSPNQTSLYFCASSFRQMDEKLFFGSGTQLSVL.

This clone occurred once. V and J are TRBV30 and TRBJ1-1; possible D gene TRBD1, 5 bases. This CDR3 has 13 residues. Germline CDR1 GTSNPN, CDR2 SVGIG (reference sequence). The V gene lost 3 bases and the J gene lost 1 base, with 9 bases spanning the gap. The CDR3 DNA reads as TGTGCCTGGAGGACGACAGCGAACACTGAAGCTTTCTTT. Translating gives CAWRTTANTEAFF.

V gene TRBV4-3 combines with J gene TRBJ1-2; possible D gene TRBD1, 6 bases. Per the germline V gene, CDR1 is LGHNA and CDR2 is YSLEER. V lost 3 bases to trimming and J lost 2 bases, with 7 bases between them. The CDR3 has 13 residues. The CDR3 reads CASSQDSNYGYTF. The CDR3 bases are TGCGCCAGCAGCCAGGACAGCAACTATGGCTACACCTTC.

V gene TRBV6-5 combines with J gene TRBJ1-1; D remains unclear. Trimming took off 4 bases at V and 1 base at J, with 7 bases between the two ends. CDR3 length: 13 residues. Germline loops: CDR1 MNHEY, CDR2 SVGAGI. CDR3 DNA: TGTGCCAGCAGTTCCGCGGGGAACACTGAAGCTTTCTTT. Translation gives CASSSAGNTEAFF.

The genes are TRBV11-2 and TRBJ2-5; 13 bases are shared with TRBD2. V shed 1 base, J shed 3 bases, and the junction held 2 bases outside the gene matches. This CDR3 comprises 16 residues. Looked up from germline, CDR1 is SGHAT and CDR2 is FQNNGV. For the CDR3, the DNA is TGTGCCAGCAGCTTAGTTACTAGCGGGGGGGAAGAGACCCAGTACTTC. It specifies CASSLVTSGGEETQYF.

The V call is TRBV28, the J call TRBJ1-3; the D gene is possibly TRBD1 (5 bases). V was cut by 5 bases and J by 4 bases, with 15 bases left in between. This CDR3 is built from 15 residues. Germline assignment: CDR1 MDHEN and CDR2 SYDVKM. The CDR3: CASSPAGQPGNTIYF. The CDR3, as DNA: TGTGCCAGCAGTCCCGCGGGGCAGCCAGGAAACACCATATATTTT.

The CDR3 loop is CASSYSSRNYGYTF. CDR3 sequence (DNA): TGTGCCAGCAGTTACTCGTCCAGAAACTATGGCTACACCTTC. This sequence joins TRBV6-5 and TRBJ1-2, with unresolved D. CDR1 and CDR2 (germline): MNHEY, SVGAGI. This CDR3 contains 14 residues. V was clipped by 0 bases and J by 2 bases, with 7 bases between them.

The table lists this clone with a count of one. The chain joins TRBV11-2 to TRBJ1-4, with TRBD1 as a possible D gene (6 bases). Looked up from germline, CDR1 is SGHAT and CDR2 is FQNNGV. There are 16 residues in the CDR3. Deletions cut 6 bases from V and 4 bases from J, with 18 bases between. This CDR3 is CASSPGFGGGNEKLFF. In DNA, the CDR3 is TGTGCCAGCAGTCCAGGCTTTGGGGGCGGTAATGAAAAACTGTTTTTT.

The gene calls are TRBV11-2 and TRBJ2-1, with 10 bases fitting TRBD2. Looked up from germline, CDR1 is SGHAT and CDR2 is FQNNGV. Unmatched junction bases numbered 3, after V lost 6 bases and J lost 4 bases. This CDR3 is 14 amino acids long. For the CDR3, the DNA is TGTGCCAGCAGACCACTAGCGGGGTACAATGAGCAGTTCTTC. As protein: CASRPLAGYNEQFF.

The J gene is TRBJ1-4, the V gene TRBV6-2 or TRBV6-3; D might be TRBD1 (6 bases). Trimming removed 5 bases from V and 0 bases from J, with 16 bases in between. This CDR3 is built from 17 residues. Germline CDR1 reads MNHEY; CDR2 reads SVGEGT. The CDR3 here is CASSLPTGFATNEKLFF. The CDR3 region has the DNA TGTGCCAGCAGTCTCCCGACAGGATTTGCAACTAATGAAAAACTGTTTTTT.

The V and J genes are TRBV3-1 (or the pseudogene TRBV3-2) and TRBJ1-5; TRBD1 matches 10 bases. The CDR3 contains 15 residues. J was trimmed by 6 bases and V by 4 bases; bases with no gene match: 6. Germline values: CDR1 LGHDT, CDR2 YNNKEL (reference sequence). In DNA form, the CDR3 reads TGTGCCAGCAGCCGGGCCGGGACAGGGGTTCAGCCCCAGCATTTT. It yields the protein CASSRAGTGVQPQHF.

The rearrangement joins TRBV5-8 to TRBJ1-1, with D possibly matching TRBD1 (6 bases). Germline CDR1 and CDR2: SGHTS and YDEGEE. CDR3 length: 14 residues. The V end was cut by 4 bases, the J end by 4 bases, with 14 bases between. The CDR3 coding sequence is TGTGCCAGCAGCCCAATGGGGGGGCCCACTGAAGCTTTCTTT. It translates to CASSPMGGPTEAFF.

The V call is TRBV9, the J call TRBJ2-3; 9 bases are a match to TRBD2. The CDR3 extends over 16 amino acids. Germline V gene lookup returns CDR1 SGDLS and CDR2 YYNGEE. The V segment lost 3 bases and the J segment 4 bases; nucleotides outside the gene matches: 9. The CDR3 reads CASSGDLAGIPDTQYF. DNA for the CDR3: TGTGCCAGCAGCGGGGACCTAGCGGGAATCCCAGATACGCAGTATTTT.

J is TRBJ1-1 and V is TRBV5-1; D is unresolved. CDR3 length: 14 residues. Trimming took off 1 base at V and 5 bases at J, with 12 bases between the two ends. CDR1 and CDR2 (germline): SGHRS, YFSETQ. CDR3 nucleotides: TGCGCCAGCAGCTTGAACCCCCCGCAGACTGAAGCTTTCTTT. It codes for CASSLNPPQTEAFF.

The rearrangement links TRBV19 to TRBJ1-1; 9 bases fit TRBD1. V shed 6 bases, J shed 4 bases, and the junction held 9 bases outside the gene matches. The V gene's germline CDR1 is LNHDA and CDR2 SQIVND (reference sequence). The length of the CDR3 is 15 residues. The CDR3 DNA is TGTGCCAGTAGCCAGAACAGGGGGCTCGGCACTGAAGCTTTCTTT. It yields the protein CASSQNRGLGTEAFF. The full variable domain, rest sourced from reference TRBV19 and TRBJ1-1, is DGGITQSPKYLFRKEGQNVTLSCEQNLNHDAMYWYRQDPGQGLRLIYYSQIVNDFQKGDIAEGYSVSREKKESFPLTVTSAQKNPTAFYLCASSQNRGLGTEAFFGQGTRLTVV.

The rearrangement links TRBV7-9 to TRBJ2-5; 10 nucleotides line up with TRBD1. The CDR3 has 14 amino acids. CDR1 and CDR2 from the germline V gene are SEHNR and FQNEAQ (reference sequence). V lost 5 bases to trimming and J lost 5 bases; unmatched junction nucleotides: 5. The DNA of the CDR3 is TGTGCCAGCAGCGCGGGACAGGGGAAGGAGACCCAGTACTTC. This gives the protein CASSAGQGKETQYF.

The V and J genes are TRBV10-3 and TRBJ1-5, with TRBD1 identical over 7 bases. The germline gives CDR1 ENHRY, CDR2 SYGVKD. The CDR3 is 15 residues long. J was trimmed by 7 bases and V by 0 bases; bases with no gene match: 6. The CDR3 loop reads CAISESRDSGQPQHF. The DNA for the CDR3 is TGTGCCATCAGTGAGTCGCGGGACAGTGGCCAGCCCCAGCATTTT.

The V call is TRBV6-5, the J call TRBJ2-1; no firm D call. The CDR3 sequence is 12 residues long. Germline CDR1 reads MNHEY; CDR2 reads SVGAGI. Trimming cost V 5 bases and J 7 bases, with 9 bases left between them. The CDR3: CASSPRPNEQFF. DNA for the CDR3: TGTGCCAGCAGTCCCAGGCCGAATGAGCAGTTCTTC.

A remark on this clone: This CDR3 is also generated by other DNA sequences in the sample. The chain employs TRBV3-1 (or the pseudogene TRBV3-2) and TRBJ1-5, with D maybe TRBD1 (5 bases). Trimming cost V 4 bases and J 3 bases, with 7 bases left between them. From germline, CDR1 is LGHDT and CDR2 YNNKEL (reference sequence). The CDR3 totals 13 residues. CDR3 amino acids: CASSRQINQPQHF. CDR3 in DNA: TGTGCCAGCAGCCGACAGATCAATCAGCCCCAGCATTTT.

This sequence joins TRBV7-9 and TRBJ2-1; perhaps TRBD1 as D (5 bases). Germline CDR1 is SEHNR and CDR2 is FQNEAQ (reference sequence). The CDR3 length is 14 residues. Deletions cut 1 base from V and 7 bases from J, with 11 bases between. The CDR3: CASSLGQGGNEQFF. CDR3 coding DNA: TGTGCCAGCAGCTTAGGTCAGGGTGGGAATGAGCAGTTCTTC. Looking up the rest from reference TRBV7-9 and TRBJ2-1 gives the full variable domain: DTGVSQNPRHKITKRGQNVTFRCDPISEHNRLYWYRQTLGQGPEFLTYFQNEAQLEKSRLLSDRFSAERPKGSFSTLEIQRTEQGDSAMYLCASSLGQGGNEQFFGPGTRLTVL.

This chain connects TRBV5-6 to TRBJ2-7, with 9 bases lining up with TRBD1. Germline V gives CDR1 SGHDT, CDR2 YYEEEE. The V gene end was trimmed by 4 bases and the J gene end by 2 bases; junction bases not matched to a gene: 10. The CDR3 covers 16 residues. The CDR3 spells CASSPIGTGYPYEQYF. As DNA, the CDR3 is TGTGCCAGCAGCCCGATCGGGACAGGGTACCCCTACGAGCAGTACTTC.